Listed here are 9 T cell receptor delta chains from one sample, sequenced in a study of delta chains in infants with herpesvirus infections. TCR cDNA was made from PBMC RNA with gamma- and delta-chain-specific primers. TCRdb re-identified clones in the RT-PCR reads via CATT. Of 680 or so delta-chain clones in the sample, 15% were seen once. Specimen: peripheral blood, collected at time point 1 of longitudinal follow-up. The receptor set was obtained from a human donor who was a Ugandan infant, either HIV-exposed or HIV-unexposed (not recorded which).

On this clone: Mismatch with germline at one junction end may stem from a read error. This chain joins TRDV2 and TRDJ3; a weak D match, TRDD3 (6 bases). TCRdb is silent on the J gene; assignment here came from matching the DNA to germline. The CDR3 extends over 19 amino acids. Germline V gene sequence: CDR1 GEAIGNYY, CDR2 EKD. CDR3 sequence: CACDYWETQGSWDSRQMFF. In nucleotides, the CDR3 is TGTGCCTGTGACTACTGGGAGACTCAAGGGTCCTGGGACTCCCGACAGATGTTTTTC.

This clone is large (0.1 to 1%) by share. J is TRDJ2 and V is TRAV29/DV5; 10 bases fit TRDD3. Unmatched junction bases numbered 7, after V lost 0 bases and J lost 2 bases. This CDR3 contains 17 residues. Germline V gene lookup returns CDR1 NSMFDY and CDR2 ISSIKDK. CDR3 sequence reads: CAASDWGIGGLTAQLFF. CDR3 nucleotides: TGTGCAGCAAGCGACTGGGGGATCGGGGGATTGACAGCACAACTCTTCTTT.

This clone turned up a few times. A much bigger clone sits one base away, suggesting this may be a read error. The chain is built from TRDV2 and TRDJ3, with 11 bases fitting TRDD3. The CDR3 runs 15 residues. Germline lookup yields CDR1 GEAIGNYY and CDR2 EKD. CDR3 bases: TGTGCCTGTGACTGGGGGATACGGGACCCCCGACAGATGTTTTTC. Translated, it gives CACDWGIRDPRQMFF.

As to this clone: This likely reflects a read error, since a far larger clone is one base away. Other nucleotide sequences from this sample produce the same CDR3. V gene TRDV3 combines with J gene TRDJ1; TRDD3 agrees at 8 bases. CDR3 size: 16 residues. The germline gives CDR1 TVYSNPD, CDR2 GDNSRS (reference sequence). V was clipped by 3 bases and J by 2 bases; unmatched bases: 14. This CDR3 is CAFLVLGALATDKLIF. The CDR3 DNA is TGTGCCTTCCTCGTACTGGGGGCCCTTGCTACCGATAAACTCATCTTT.

On this clone: Since a far larger clone is one base different, this is likely a read error. Other DNA sequences within the sample encode an identical CDR3. The genes are TRDV3 and TRDJ1; 13 nucleotides agree with TRDD3. The J gene was missing in TCRdb and was found by matching the end of the DNA to germline. Germline assignment: CDR1 TVYSNPD and CDR2 GDNSRS (reference sequence). Trimming at V came to 2 bases and at J to 0 bases, leaving 21 bases not matched to a gene. CDR3 length equals 21 residues. The chain's CDR3 is CAFLDSDTGGYEGMYTDKLIF. In nucleotides, the CDR3 is TGTGCCTTTTTAGATTCCGATACTGGGGGATACGAGGGAATGTACACCGATAAACTCATCTTT.

This clone is categorized as large. Distinct nucleotide sequences in the sample also encode this CDR3. The genes are TRDV3 and TRDJ2; a weak D match, TRDD3 (6 bases). The germline V gene encodes CDR1 TVYSNPD and CDR2 GDNSRS (reference sequence). Trimming took off 1 base at V and 3 bases at J, with 24 bases between the two ends. CDR3 length equals 18 residues. CDR3 sequence: CAFIRVGGPPDMTAQLFF. As DNA, the CDR3 is TGTGCCTTTATTAGGGTCGGGGGACCCCCCGATATGACAGCACAACTCTTCTTT.

This clone was recorded a few times. A clone one base away is much larger, so this may be a read error. Distinct nucleotide sequences in the sample also encode this CDR3. The rearrangement links TRDV3 to TRDJ1; 7 nucleotides agree with TRDD3. The length of the CDR3 is 15 residues. The germline CDR1 and CDR2 sequences are TVYSNPD and GDNSRS (reference sequence). V was pared by 0 bases and J by 0 bases, with 7 bases of the junction left unmatched. CDR3 coding DNA: TGTGCCTTTAGCATATTGGGGGAAAACACCGATAAACTCATCTTT. Protein product: CAFSILGENTDKLIF.

Comment on this clone: A far larger clone is one nucleotide away, so this likely arose from a read error. V usage is TRDV3 and J usage is TRDJ2; D possibly corresponds to TRDD3 (6 bases). V was shortened by 2 bases and J by 3 bases, with 25 bases between the two germline ends. Germline V gene data show CDR1 as TVYSNPD and CDR2 as GDNSRS (reference sequence). CDR3 length: 18 residues. CDR3 residues: CAFVRVGGPPDMTAQLFF. CDR3 nucleotide sequence: TGTGCCTTTGTTAGGGTCGGGGGACCCCCCGATATGACAGCACAACTCTTCTTT.

This clone has more than one count but fewer than ten. Only one base separates this from a far larger clonotype, so it likely reflects a read error. This rearrangement joins TRDV2 to TRDJ2, with TRDD3 identical over 12 bases. This CDR3 is 14 amino acids long. The germline V gene encodes CDR1 GEAIGNYY and CDR2 EKD. CDR3: CAGDTGGYTAQLFF. In DNA form, the CDR3 reads TGTGCCGGTGATACTGGGGGATACACAGCACAACTCTTCTTT.